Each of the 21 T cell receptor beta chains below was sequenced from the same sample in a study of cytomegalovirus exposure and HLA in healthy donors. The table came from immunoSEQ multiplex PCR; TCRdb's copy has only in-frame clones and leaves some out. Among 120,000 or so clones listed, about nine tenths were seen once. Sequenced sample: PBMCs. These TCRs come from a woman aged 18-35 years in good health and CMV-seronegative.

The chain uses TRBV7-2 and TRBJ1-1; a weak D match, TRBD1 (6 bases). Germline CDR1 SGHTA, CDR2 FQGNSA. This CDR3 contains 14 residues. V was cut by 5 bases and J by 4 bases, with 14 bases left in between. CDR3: CASSKQGSSTEAFF. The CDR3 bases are TGTGCCAGCAGCAAACAGGGTTCGAGCACTGAAGCTTTCTTT.

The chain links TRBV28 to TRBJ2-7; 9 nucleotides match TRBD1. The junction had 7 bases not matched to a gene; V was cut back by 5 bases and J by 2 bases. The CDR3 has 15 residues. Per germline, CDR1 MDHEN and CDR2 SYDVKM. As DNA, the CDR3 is TGTGCCAGCAGTCCAACAGGGACAGGGACCTACGAGCAGTACTTC. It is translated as CASSPTGTGTYEQYF. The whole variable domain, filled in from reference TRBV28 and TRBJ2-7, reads DVKVTQSSRYLVKRTGEKVFLECVQDMDHENMFWYRQDPGLGLRLIYFSYDVKMKEKGDIPEGYSVSREKKERFSLILESASTNQTSMYLCASSPTGTGTYEQYFGPGTRLTVT.

CDR3 DNA sequence: TGTGCCAGCAGTGAACGTACAAACACCGGGGAGCTGTTTTTT. It codes for CASSERTNTGELFF. The V call is TRBV2, the J call TRBJ2-2; D gene unclear. The CDR3 has 14 residues. V was cut by 2 bases and J by 2 bases, with 6 bases left in between. Germline loops: CDR1 SNHLY, CDR2 FYNNEI.

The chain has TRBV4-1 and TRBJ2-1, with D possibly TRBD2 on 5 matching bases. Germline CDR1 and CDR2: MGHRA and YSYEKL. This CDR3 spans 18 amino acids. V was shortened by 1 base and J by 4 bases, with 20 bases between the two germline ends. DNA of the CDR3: TGCGCCAGCAGCCAAGCTAATCTTATAGCTAGCCGGTACAATGAGCAGTTCTTC. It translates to CASSQANLIASRYNEQFF.

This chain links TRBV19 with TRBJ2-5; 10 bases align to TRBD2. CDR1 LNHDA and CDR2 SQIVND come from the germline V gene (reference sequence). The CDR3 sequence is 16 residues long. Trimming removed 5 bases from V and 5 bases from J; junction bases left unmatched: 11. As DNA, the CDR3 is TGTGCCAGTAGTTTGAGCGGGAGGGCAAGTAGTGAGACCCAGTACTTC. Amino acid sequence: CASSLSGRASSETQYF.

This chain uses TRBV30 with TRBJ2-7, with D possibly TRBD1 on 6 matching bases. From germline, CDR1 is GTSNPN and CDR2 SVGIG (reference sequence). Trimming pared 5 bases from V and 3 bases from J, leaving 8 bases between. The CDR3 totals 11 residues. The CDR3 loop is CAWGQIYEQYF. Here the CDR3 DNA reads TGTGCCTGGGGACAGATCTACGAGCAGTACTTC.

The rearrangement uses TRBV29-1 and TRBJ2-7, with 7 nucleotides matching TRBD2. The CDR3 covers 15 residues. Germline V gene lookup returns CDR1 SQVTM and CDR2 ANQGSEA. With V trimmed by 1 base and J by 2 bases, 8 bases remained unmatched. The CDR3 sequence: CSVEGRGKPPYEQYF. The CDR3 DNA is TGCAGCGTTGAAGGGCGGGGGAAACCTCCCTACGAGCAGTACTTC.

In DNA form, the CDR3 reads TGTGCCAGCTCACCACCTGCAGGGGCTGATCCTGAAGCTTTCTTT. Protein product: CASSPPAGADPEAFF. The chain uses TRBV18 and TRBJ1-1, with a weak D call TRBD1 (6 bases). V was trimmed by 0 bases and J by 6 bases, leaving 14 bases between them. Germline values: CDR1 KGHSH, CDR2 LQKENI. This CDR3 has 15 amino acids.

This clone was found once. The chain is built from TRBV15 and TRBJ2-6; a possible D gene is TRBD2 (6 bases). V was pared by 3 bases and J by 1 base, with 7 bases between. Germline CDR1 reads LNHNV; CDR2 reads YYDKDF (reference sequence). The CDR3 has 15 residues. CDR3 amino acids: CATSRGLSGANVLTF. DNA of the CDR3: TGTGCCACCAGCAGGGGACTGTCTGGGGCCAACGTCCTGACTTTC.

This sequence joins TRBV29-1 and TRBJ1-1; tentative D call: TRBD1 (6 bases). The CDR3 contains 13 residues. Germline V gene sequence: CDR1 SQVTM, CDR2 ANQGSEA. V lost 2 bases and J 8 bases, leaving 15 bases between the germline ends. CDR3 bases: TGCAGCGTTGAAACAGGGACACAGCCCGAAGCTTTCTTT. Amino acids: CSVETGTQPEAFF. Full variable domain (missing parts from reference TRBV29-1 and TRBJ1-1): SAVISQKPSRDICQRGTSLTIQCQVDSQVTMMFWYRQQPGQSLTLIATANQGSEATYESGFVIDKFPISRPNLTFSTLTVSNMSPEDSSIYLCSVETGTQPEAFFGQGTRLTVV.

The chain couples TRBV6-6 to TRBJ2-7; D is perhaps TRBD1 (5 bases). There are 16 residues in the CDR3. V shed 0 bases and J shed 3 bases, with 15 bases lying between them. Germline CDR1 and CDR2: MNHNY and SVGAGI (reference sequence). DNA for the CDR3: TGTGCCAGCAGTTACTCGGGGCTAGTAACGAGCTACGAGCAGTACTTC. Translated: CASSYSGLVTSYEQYF.

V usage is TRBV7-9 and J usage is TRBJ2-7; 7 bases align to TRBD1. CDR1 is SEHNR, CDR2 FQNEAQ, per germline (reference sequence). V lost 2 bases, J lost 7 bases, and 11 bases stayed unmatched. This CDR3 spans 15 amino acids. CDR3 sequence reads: CASSLSGTVLSEQYF. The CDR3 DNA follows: TGTGCCAGCAGCTTATCCGGGACAGTGCTATCGGAGCAGTACTTC.

CDR3 in amino acids: CAWSRLAGGLGGKFF. The CDR3 nucleotides read TGTGCCTGGAGTCGACTAGCGGGAGGGCTTGGGGGGAAGTTCTTC. This chain links TRBV30 with TRBJ2-1; 14 nucleotides agree with TRBD2. Germline V lookup: CDR1 GTSNPN, CDR2 SVGIG (reference sequence). The CDR3 contains 15 residues. The V segment lost 2 bases and the J segment 14 bases; nucleotides outside the gene matches: 11.

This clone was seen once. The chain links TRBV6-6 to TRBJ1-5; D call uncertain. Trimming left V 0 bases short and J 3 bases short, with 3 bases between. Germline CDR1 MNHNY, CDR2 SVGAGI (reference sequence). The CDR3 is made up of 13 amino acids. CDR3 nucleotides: TGTGCCAGCAGTTACTCCAACAATCAGCCCCAGCATTTT. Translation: CASSYSNNQPQHF.

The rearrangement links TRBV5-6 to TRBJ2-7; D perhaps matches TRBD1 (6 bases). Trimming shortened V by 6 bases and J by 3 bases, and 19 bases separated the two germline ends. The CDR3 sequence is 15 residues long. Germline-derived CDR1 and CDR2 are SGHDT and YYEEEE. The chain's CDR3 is CASNSLGGISYEQYF. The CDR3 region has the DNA TGTGCCAGCAACTCATTAGGGGGAATAAGCTACGAGCAGTACTTC.

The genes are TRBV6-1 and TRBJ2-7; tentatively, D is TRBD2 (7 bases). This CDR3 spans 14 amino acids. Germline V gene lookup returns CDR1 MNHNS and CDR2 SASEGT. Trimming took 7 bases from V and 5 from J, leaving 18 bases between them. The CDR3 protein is CASIKGRGPDEQYF. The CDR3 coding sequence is TGTGCCAGCATAAAGGGGCGGGGGCCCGACGAGCAGTACTTC.

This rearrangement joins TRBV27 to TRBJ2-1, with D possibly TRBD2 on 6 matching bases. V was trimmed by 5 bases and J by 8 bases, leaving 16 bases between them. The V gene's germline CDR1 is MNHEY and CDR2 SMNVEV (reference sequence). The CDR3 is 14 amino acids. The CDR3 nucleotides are TGTGCCAGCAGTGCGGGACTGGCATCACATGAGCAGTTCTTC. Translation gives CASSAGLASHEQFF.

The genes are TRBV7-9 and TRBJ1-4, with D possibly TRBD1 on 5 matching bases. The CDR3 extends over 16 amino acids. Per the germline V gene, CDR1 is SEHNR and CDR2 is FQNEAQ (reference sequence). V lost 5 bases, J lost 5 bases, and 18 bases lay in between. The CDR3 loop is CASSLRRAGWNEKLFF. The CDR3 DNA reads TGTGCCAGCAGCCTTAGGAGGGCAGGGTGGAATGAAAAACTGTTTTTT.

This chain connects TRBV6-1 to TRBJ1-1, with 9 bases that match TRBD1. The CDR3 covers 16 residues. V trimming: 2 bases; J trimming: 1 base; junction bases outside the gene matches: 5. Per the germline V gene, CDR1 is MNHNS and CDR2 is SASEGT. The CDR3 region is CASSERTGVGNTEAFF. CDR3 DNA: TGTGCCAGCAGTGAAAGGACAGGGGTGGGGAACACTGAAGCTTTCTTT.

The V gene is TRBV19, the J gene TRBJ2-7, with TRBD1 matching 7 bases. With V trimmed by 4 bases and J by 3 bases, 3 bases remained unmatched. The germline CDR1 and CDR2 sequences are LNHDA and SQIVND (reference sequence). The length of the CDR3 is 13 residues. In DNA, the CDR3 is TGTGCCAGTAGTAGGGACAGTTACTACGAGCAGTACTTC. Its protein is CASSRDSYYEQYF.

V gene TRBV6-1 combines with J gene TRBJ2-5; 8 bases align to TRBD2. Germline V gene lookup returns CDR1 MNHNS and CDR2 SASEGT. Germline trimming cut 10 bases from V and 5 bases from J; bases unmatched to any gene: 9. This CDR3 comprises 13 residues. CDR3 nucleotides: TGTGCCACGACGGGGGGGCAACGGGAGACCCAGTACTTC. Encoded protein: CATTGGQRETQYF.